These 22 T cell receptor beta chains were all obtained from the same sample, sequenced in a study of T cell clonotyping in hematopoietic cell transplantation. Assay used: immunoSEQ multiplex PCR; TCRdb lists only in-frame clones, some missing. The sample has about 6,300 clones; around 78% are singletons. The source was peripheral blood mononuclear cells, collected 180 days after allogeneic stem cell transplant. These TCRs come from a male patient in his 70s who had an allogeneic stem cell transplant from an unrelated donor, so T cells may come from the graft donor. Some clones in this sample may be carry-over from other donors' samples.

This clone appeared a single time. This sequence joins TRBV6-6 and TRBJ2-1; TRBD2 matches 7 bases. CDR1 is MNHNY, CDR2 SVGAGI, per germline (reference sequence). V lost 7 bases and J lost 10; bases outside the gene matches: 19. The CDR3 consists of 16 residues. The CDR3 DNA follows: TGTGCCAGCACTCGCTCTATGGGGGAGGGAGGGTCAGAGCAGTTCTTC. This gives the protein CASTRSMGEGGSEQFF.

This sequence joins TRBV19 and TRBJ1-5; tentative D call: TRBD1 (5 bases). The V end was cut by 5 bases, the J end by 1 base, with 18 bases between. CDR3 size: 17 residues. Germline V gene sequence: CDR1 LNHDA, CDR2 SQIVND (reference sequence). CDR3 amino acids: CASSSRPGRQSNQPQHF. The CDR3 nucleotides read TGTGCCAGTAGTTCCCGGCCAGGGAGGCAAAGCAATCAGCCCCAGCATTTT.

The chain links TRBV29-1 to TRBJ2-7; D unresolved. Germline values: CDR1 SQVTM, CDR2 ANQGSEA. The V end was cut by 4 bases, the J end by 0 bases, with 10 bases between. The length of the CDR3 is 13 residues. The CDR3: CSVAPTGSYEQYF. For the CDR3, the DNA is TGCAGCGTTGCCCCGACCGGCTCCTACGAGCAGTACTTC.

By frequency in the sample, this clone is medium-sized. The chain combines TRBV7-9 with TRBJ1-5, with TRBD1 matching 9 bases. Looked up from germline, CDR1 is SEHNR and CDR2 is FQNEAQ (reference sequence). Trimming cost V 5 bases and J 5 bases; bases outside gene matches: 7. The CDR3 is 15 residues long. The CDR3 DNA reads as TGTGCCAGCAGCCTTACTACAGGGGGCGATCAGCCCCAGCATTTT. Its translation: CASSLTTGGDQPQHF.

This sequence joins TRBV7-8 and TRBJ1-4, with TRBD1 identical over 7 bases. This CDR3 comprises 13 residues. Trimming took 4 bases from V and 11 from J; bases not matched to a gene: 7. The germline gives CDR1 SGHVS, CDR2 FQNEAQ. The CDR3 region is CASSSHRGDKLFF. CDR3 coding DNA: TGTGCCAGCAGCTCGCACAGGGGAGACAAACTGTTTTTT.

There are a few counts of this clone. The chain carries TRBV4-1 and TRBJ1-1; maybe TRBD1 (5 bases). With 4 bases removed from V and 6 bases from J, the gap between germline ends came to 15 bases. The CDR3 spans 14 residues. The germline V gene encodes CDR1 MGHRA and CDR2 YSYEKL. This chain's CDR3 is CASSPPGGDAEAFF. The CDR3 coding sequence is TGCGCCAGCAGCCCCCCGGGGGGGGATGCTGAAGCTTTCTTT.

The chain links TRBV7-7 to TRBJ2-3; D is unresolved. The germline V and J ends were trimmed by 2 bases and 4 bases, with 7 bases remaining between them. The CDR3 sequence is 13 residues long. Germline assignment: CDR1 SSHAT and CDR2 FNYEAQ (reference sequence). CDR3 coding DNA: TGTGCCAGCAGCTTAACTATGGCAGATACGCAGTATTTT. It is translated as CASSLTMADTQYF.

The chain carries TRBV6-5 and TRBJ1-3; D gene uncertain. The ends were cut back, 2 bases at V and 3 bases at J, with 8 bases in the middle. There are 14 residues in the CDR3. Germline loops: CDR1 MNHEY, CDR2 SVGAGI. In DNA form, the CDR3 reads TGTGCCAGCAGTTACGACCGGAGTGGAAACACCATATATTTT. Amino acids: CASSYDRSGNTIYF.

The chain uses TRBV10-3 and TRBJ2-7; possibly TRBD1 for D (5 bases). Germline V lookup: CDR1 ENHRY, CDR2 SYGVKD. With 9 bases removed from V and 0 bases from J, the gap between germline ends came to 12 bases. The CDR3 totals 13 residues. The CDR3 nucleotides are TGTGCCATGAAACAGGACGTCTCCTACGAGCAGTACTTC. This gives the protein CAMKQDVSYEQYF.

This chain uses TRBV7-9 with TRBJ2-2; the D is unclear. Germline values: CDR1 SEHNR, CDR2 FQNEAQ (reference sequence). The CDR3 has 14 residues. Trimming pared 1 base from V and 7 bases from J, leaving 10 bases between. The DNA for the CDR3 is TGTGCCAGCAGCTTAGACGGTTTGAGCGGGGAGCTGTTTTTT. Its protein is CASSLDGLSGELFF. Drawing the rest from reference TRBV7-9 and TRBJ2-2, the complete variable domain is DTGVSQNPRHKITKRGQNVTFRCDPISEHNRLYWYRQTLGQGPEFLTYFQNEAQLEKSRLLSDRFSAERPKGSFSTLEIQRTEQGDSAMYLCASSLDGLSGELFFGEGSRLTVL.

The table lists this clone with a few counts. A far bigger clonotype differs at one base, so this is likely a read error. The gene calls are TRBV5-3 and TRBJ1-1; maybe TRBD1 (5 bases). TRBV5-3 is an open reading frame whose function is uncertain. The germline V and J ends were trimmed by 0 bases and 5 bases, with 14 bases remaining between them. This CDR3 has 15 amino acids. The CDR3 region has the DNA TGTGCCAGAAGCTTGGAGGACACTGAGCCAACTGAAGCTTTCTTT. It encodes CARSLEDTEPTEAFF.

This chain connects TRBV4-2 to TRBJ2-1; the D call may be TRBD1 or TRBD2 (5 bases each). Germline loops: CDR1 LGHNA, CDR2 YNFKEQ. The CDR3 length is 17 residues. Trimming took off 3 bases at V and 0 bases at J, with 15 bases between the two ends. In DNA form, the CDR3 reads TGTGCCAGCAGCCAGTTGCTCTCGGGACGCTCCTACAATGAGCAGTTCTTC. This encodes CASSQLLSGRSYNEQFF.

This clone was recorded a few times. V gene TRBV11-2 combines with J gene TRBJ1-4; no clear D gene. CDR1 is SGHAT, CDR2 FQNNGV, per germline. This CDR3 comprises 11 residues. The V end was cut by 1 base, the J end by 8 bases, with 2 bases between. In DNA form, the CDR3 reads TGTGCCAGCAGCTTAGGAGAAAAACTGTTTTTT. Translated, it gives CASSLGEKLFF. Full variable domain (outside the CDR3, taken from reference TRBV11-2 and TRBJ1-4): EAGVAQSPRYKIIEKRQSVAFWCNPISGHATLYWYQQILGQGPKLLIQFQNNGVVDDSQLPKDRFSAERLKGVDSTLKIQPAKLEDSAVYLCASSLGEKLFFGSGTQLSVL.

This chain's CDR3 is CTQGAHTEAFF. CDR3 bases: TGCACCCAGGGGGCTCACACTGAAGCTTTCTTT. The chain joins TRBV20-1 to TRBJ1-1; 8 nucleotides align to TRBD1. The CDR3 length is 11 residues. CDR1 and CDR2 (germline): DFQATT, SNEGSKA (reference sequence).

V usage is TRBV28 and J usage is TRBJ1-2; 9 nucleotides match TRBD1. Germline CDR1 reads MDHEN; CDR2 reads SYDVKM. The trim removed 3 bases at V and 4 bases at J, leaving 6 bases unmatched. This CDR3 region has 15 residues. CDR3 coding DNA: TGTGCCAGCAGTTTGGCACAGGGGGCGGTCTATGGCTACACCTTC. This sequence encodes CASSLAQGAVYGYTF.

This chain connects TRBV7-8 to TRBJ2-5, with 12 positions matching TRBD2. Germline CDR1 reads SGHVS; CDR2 reads FQNEAQ. This CDR3 comprises 16 residues. Trimming cost V 5 bases and J 4 bases; bases outside gene matches: 8. The CDR3 nucleotides are TGTGCCAGCAGCCGACTAGCGGGAGCAGGGAGAGAGACCCAGTACTTC. This codes for CASSRLAGAGRETQYF.

The chain is built from TRBV5-1 and TRBJ1-5; D is possibly TRBD1 (5 bases). Germline V lookup: CDR1 SGHRS, CDR2 YFSETQ. Trimming pared 0 bases from V and 5 bases from J, leaving 9 bases between. The CDR3 is made up of 14 amino acids. The CDR3 coding sequence is TGCGCCAGCAGCTTGGTTGGGGGGGATCAGCCCCAGCATTTT. This codes for CASSLVGGDQPQHF.

This chain connects TRBV6-6 to TRBJ2-5; 8 bases map to TRBD1. With 7 bases clipped from V and 4 bases from J, the junction kept 11 bases outside the gene matches. The CDR3 is made up of 15 amino acids. CDR1 and CDR2 from the germline V gene are MNHNY and SVGAGI (reference sequence). CDR3 sequence: CASNQNPGGGETQYF. Here the CDR3 DNA reads TGTGCCAGCAACCAAAACCCAGGGGGCGGAGAGACCCAGTACTTC.

The rearrangement joins TRBV5-1 to TRBJ2-7; TRBD1 might be the D (5 bases). The CDR3 runs to 11 residues. V dropped 8 bases and J dropped 5 bases, with 11 bases sitting between them. Germline-derived CDR1 and CDR2 are SGHRS and YFSETQ. CDR3 coding DNA: TGCGCCAGTCAGGGTTTCCACGAGCAGTACTTC. It yields the protein CASQGFHEQYF.

In this sample, this clone turned up once. The V call is TRBV11-1, the J call TRBJ2-3; D remains ambiguous. CDR3 size: 14 residues. Germline CDR1 is SGHAT and CDR2 is FQDESV (reference sequence). Trimming took 3 bases from V and 2 from J, leaving 9 bases between them. In DNA form, the CDR3 reads TGTGCCAGCAGCTTGGAAGTGGCCACAGATACGCAGTATTTT. Residues: CASSLEVATDTQYF.

V is TRBV19 and J is TRBJ1-4; 8 bases line up with TRBD1. The V gene's germline CDR1 is LNHDA and CDR2 SQIVND (reference sequence). V lost 10 bases and J lost 10; bases outside the gene matches: 20. This CDR3 contains 16 residues. The CDR3 protein is CATQQGALGKGGKLFF. CDR3 nucleotides: TGTGCCACCCAGCAGGGGGCGTTAGGAAAAGGTGGAAAACTGTTTTTT.

This rearrangement joins TRBV30 to TRBJ1-5; D remains ambiguous. This CDR3 region has 14 residues. CDR1 GTSNPN and CDR2 SVGIG come from the germline V gene (reference sequence). Trimming cost V 0 bases and J 6 bases, with 12 bases left between them. CDR3 sequence (DNA): TGTGCCTGGAGTGTACGGGCCTGGGGTCAGCCCCAGCATTTT. Protein: CAWSVRAWGQPQHF.